This T cell receptor (beta chain) stems from a study of T cells in women clearing cervical HPV infection. Assay used: immunoSEQ multiplex PCR; TCRdb lists only in-frame clones, some missing. The listing contains around 20,000 clones. The sequence derives from a woman aged 18-70 years with a cervical HPV16 infection that either progressed to CIN3+ or cleared (not recorded which). The specimen sequenced was blood buffy coat.

CDR3 sequence: CASRQEGAPYNSPLHF. Partial CDR3 DNA: TGCGCCAGCAGACAAGAGGGGGCCCCGTATAATTCACCC. The chain couples TRBV5-1 to TRBJ1-6; 7 bases fit TRBD1. The CDR3 end is not reached by the read, which stops 3 residues before it; the germline J gene fills it in. The junction had 9 bases not matched to a gene; V was cut back by 5 bases and J by 4 bases. CDR3 size: 16 residues. Germline V CDR1 and CDR2: SGHRS, YFSETQ.